This TCR beta chain stems from a study of shared clonotypes between healthy human individuals. Broader study findings: The study generally estimated greater richness for naive than memory subsets.

J was trimmed by 1 base and V by 7 bases; bases with no gene match: 2. Germline-derived CDR1 and CDR2 are SQVTM and ANQGSEA. The CDR3 length is 12 residues. A remark on this clone: Its antigen is undetermined. The sample holds other DNA sequences that translate to the same CDR3.

Profiling relied on immunoSEQ multiplex PCR, and the TCRdb table lists in-frame clones only, not all of them. Of about 2.4 million clones listed, over 85% are singletons. The receptor was isolated from a man aged 18 to 29 in good health. Some clones in this sample may be carry-over from other donors' samples. Sequencing used naive CD4+ T cells from PBMCs. Specified subset: CD45RA+ positively selected. The gene calls are TRBV29-1 and TRBJ1-1; TRBD1 matches at 8 bases. The CDR3 loop reads CSAGQGNTEAFF. CDR3 coding DNA: TGCAGCGCAGGACAGGGGAACACTGAAGCTTTCTTT.